A single sample gave rise to the 26 T cell receptor beta chains below, sequenced in a study of blood T cell repertoires in COVID-19. The repertoire was sequenced with immunoSEQ multiplex PCR; TCRdb's copy has only in-frame clones and lacks some. The profile shows roughly 190,000 clones, around 85% of them singletons. The sample taken for sequencing was peripheral blood. These TCRs come from an older woman with COVID-19, enrolled during active disease.

The genes are TRBV4-3 and TRBJ2-7; 9 nucleotides match TRBD1. The V and J ends lost 2 bases and 4 bases, in that order; junction bases with no gene match: 6. CDR3 length: 15 residues. Looked up from germline, CDR1 is LGHNA and CDR2 is YSLEER. CDR3: CASSQQGTGPYEQYF. CDR3 DNA sequence: TGCGCCAGCAGCCAACAAGGGACAGGGCCGTACGAGCAGTACTTC.

The chain joins TRBV24-1 to TRBJ2-1; 13 bases fit TRBD2. This CDR3 is 16 amino acids long. The V gene end was trimmed by 4 bases and the J gene end by 7 bases; junction bases not matched to a gene: 6. Germline V gene lookup returns CDR1 KGHDR and CDR2 SFDVKD. The CDR3 is CATSEGLAGEGNEQFF. The DNA of the CDR3 is TGTGCCACCAGTGAAGGACTAGCGGGAGAAGGGAATGAGCAGTTCTTC.

The chain couples TRBV11-2 to TRBJ1-3, with no clear D. V was trimmed by 1 base and J by 0 bases, leaving 13 bases between them. The length of the CDR3 is 17 residues. Per germline, CDR1 SGHAT and CDR2 FQNNGV. CDR3 sequence: CASSLAGGYGSGNTIYF. Here the CDR3 DNA reads TGTGCCAGCAGCTTAGCTGGCGGGTACGGCTCTGGAAACACCATATATTTT. Looking up the rest from reference TRBV11-2 and TRBJ1-3 gives the full variable domain: EAGVAQSPRYKIIEKRQSVAFWCNPISGHATLYWYQQILGQGPKLLIQFQNNGVVDDSQLPKDRFSAERLKGVDSTLKIQPAKLEDSAVYLCASSLAGGYGSGNTIYFGEGSWLTVV.

This chain's CDR3 is CAINPDRGDTIYF. In DNA, the CDR3 is TGTGCCATCAATCCGGACAGAGGGGACACCATATATTTT. The chain has TRBV10-3 and TRBJ1-3; possibly TRBD1 for D (6 bases). V gave up 7 bases and J gave up 8 bases, with 15 bases separating them. Germline CDR1 is ENHRY and CDR2 is SYGVKD. The CDR3 runs to 13 residues.

This clone was counted only a few times. The chain combines TRBV11-3 with TRBJ1-6; 8 bases fit TRBD1. With V trimmed by 5 bases and J by 7 bases, 7 bases remained unmatched. Germline CDR1 is SGHNT and CDR2 is YENEEA. The CDR3 is made up of 15 amino acids. The DNA for the CDR3 is TGTGCCAGCAGCCCACTGACAGGGGTAAATTCACCCCTCCACTTT. Residues: CASSPLTGVNSPLHF.

This sequence joins TRBV5-1 and TRBJ1-6; 9 nucleotides line up with TRBD1. J was trimmed by 7 bases and V by 2 bases; bases with no gene match: 7. Germline V lookup: CDR1 SGHRS, CDR2 YFSETQ. This CDR3 comprises 16 residues. The CDR3 DNA is TGCGCCAGCAGCTTAATCCCGGGACAGGGAAATTCACCCCTCCACTTT. It translates to CASSLIPGQGNSPLHF.

The genes are TRBV28 and TRBJ1-2; TRBD1 might be the D (6 bases). Trimming shortened V by 7 bases and J by 6 bases, and 12 bases separated the two germline ends. The CDR3 is made up of 12 amino acids. Per germline, CDR1 MDHEN and CDR2 SYDVKM. Here the CDR3 reads CASTFGQNGYTF. The DNA for the CDR3 is TGTGCCAGCACCTTCGGACAGAATGGCTACACCTTC.

V gene TRBV9 combines with J gene TRBJ2-3, with 7 bases lining up with TRBD2. Losses at the gene ends were 3 bases for V and 6 bases for J; bases not matched to a gene: 4. Per the germline V gene, CDR1 is SGDLS and CDR2 is YYNGEE. The CDR3 has 13 amino acids. The CDR3 here is CASSDGLGDTQYF. DNA for the CDR3: TGTGCCAGCAGCGATGGACTAGGGGATACGCAGTATTTT. Supplemented by reference TRBV9 and TRBJ2-3, the full variable domain reads DSGVTQTPKHLITATGQRVTLRCSPRSGDLSVYWYQQSLDQGLQFLIQYYNGEERAKGNILERFSAQQFPDLHSELNLSSLELGDSALYFCASSDGLGDTQYFGPGTRLTVL.

This rearrangement joins TRBV5-6 to TRBJ1-5, with 11 bases that match TRBD1. V lost 3 bases and J lost 5; bases outside the gene matches: 4. This CDR3 spans 15 amino acids. Germline CDR1 and CDR2: SGHDT and YYEEEE. This CDR3 is CASSWTGGEDQPQHF. CDR3 sequence (DNA): TGTGCCAGCAGCTGGACAGGGGGCGAGGATCAGCCCCAGCATTTT.

The chain is built from TRBV18 and TRBJ1-1; D remains ambiguous. Germline V gene sequence: CDR1 KGHSH, CDR2 LQKENI. The CDR3 consists of 13 residues. The V end was cut by 8 bases, the J end by 3 bases, with 13 bases between. Here the CDR3 reads CASRGTGYTEAFF. CDR3 sequence (DNA): TGTGCCAGCCGCGGCACTGGGTACACTGAAGCTTTCTTT.

This rearrangement joins TRBV9 to TRBJ1-2; D gene unclear. The V end lost 4 bases, the J end lost 4 bases, and 11 bases lay between the germline ends. Germline values: CDR1 SGDLS, CDR2 YYNGEE. The length of the CDR3 is 13 residues. The CDR3 is CASSPRVGYGYTF. CDR3 nucleotide sequence: TGTGCCAGCAGCCCGCGCGTCGGCTATGGCTACACCTTC. The full variable domain, in which reference TRBV9 and TRBJ1-2 provide the parts outside the CDR3, is DSGVTQTPKHLITATGQRVTLRCSPRSGDLSVYWYQQSLDQGLQFLIQYYNGEERAKGNILERFSAQQFPDLHSELNLSSLELGDSALYFCASSPRVGYGYTFGSGTRLTVV.

The rearrangement uses TRBV6-2 or TRBV6-3 and TRBJ2-1; 7 bases are a match to TRBD1. The V and J ends lost 0 bases and 0 bases, in that order; junction bases with no gene match: 8. CDR1 is MNHEY and CDR2 is SVGEGT in the germline V gene. The length of the CDR3 is 18 residues. The CDR3 nucleotides are TGTGCCAGCAGTTACTCGACCCTGACAGGGATCTCCTACAATGAGCAGTTCTTC. Residues: CASSYSTLTGISYNEQFF.

The chain recombines TRBV25-1 with TRBJ2-7; 7 bases map to TRBD2. The germline gives CDR1 MGHDK, CDR2 SYGVNS. V lost 5 bases, J lost 3 bases, and 7 bases stayed unmatched. The CDR3 is 14 amino acids. CDR3 region: CASSRAGVGYEQYF. CDR3 in DNA: TGTGCCAGCAGTAGGGCGGGAGTTGGCTACGAGCAGTACTTC.

The chain is built from TRBV11-3 and TRBJ1-1; D is perhaps TRBD1 (5 bases). The CDR3 has 13 residues. The ends were cut back, 2 bases at V and 5 bases at J, with 9 bases in the middle. Germline V gene data show CDR1 as SGHNT and CDR2 as YENEEA. The CDR3 region is CASSLMGGTEAFF. The CDR3 DNA reads as TGTGCCAGCAGCTTAATGGGGGGGACTGAAGCTTTCTTT.

The table lists this clone with a count of one. As DNA, the CDR3 is TGCGCCAGCAGCTTGGACCCAGGGGATAACACTGAAGCTTTCTTT. Translated, it gives CASSLDPGDNTEAFF. The chain is built from TRBV5-1 and TRBJ1-1; TRBD1 might be the D (6 bases). Trimming removed 0 bases at V and 2 bases at J, with 11 bases between. Germline V gives CDR1 SGHRS, CDR2 YFSETQ. The CDR3 has 15 amino acids.

This sequence joins TRBV7-8 and TRBJ2-1; 11 bases map to TRBD2. This CDR3 spans 15 amino acids. Germline V gene data show CDR1 as SGHVS and CDR2 as FQNEAQ. The junction had 3 bases not matched to a gene; V was cut back by 4 bases and J by 4 bases. This chain's CDR3 is CASSYGTSGYNEQFF. For the CDR3, the DNA is TGTGCCAGCAGCTACGGGACTAGCGGATACAATGAGCAGTTCTTC.

This rearrangement joins TRBV6-6 to TRBJ2-7; TRBD1 is a possible D gene (6 bases). Trimming left V 5 bases short and J 3 bases short, with 20 bases between. Germline CDR1 and CDR2: MNHNY and SVGAGI (reference sequence). The CDR3 spans 16 residues. CDR3 in DNA: TGTGCCAGCAGTCCTTACTTCGACAGGTCGGACTACGAGCAGTACTTC. It yields the protein CASSPYFDRSDYEQYF.

V and J are TRBV5-4 and TRBJ2-7, with 12 bases aligning to TRBD2. The CDR3 extends over 15 amino acids. Losses at the gene ends were 3 bases for V and 1 base for J; bases not matched to a gene: 2. CDR1 and CDR2 (germline): SGHNT, YYREEE (reference sequence). The CDR3: CASSSGLAGSYEQYF. The DNA for the CDR3 is TGTGCCAGCAGCTCAGGACTAGCGGGATCCTACGAGCAGTACTTC.

V and J are TRBV10-3 and TRBJ2-7, with D maybe TRBD1 (5 bases). This CDR3 spans 13 amino acids. Between the trimmed V and J ends, which lost 7 bases and 0 bases, there was a span of 10 bases. Germline assignment: CDR1 ENHRY and CDR2 SYGVKD. The CDR3 loop is CAITGIGSYEQYF. The DNA of the CDR3 is TGTGCCATCACAGGGATAGGCTCCTACGAGCAGTACTTC.

The V call is TRBV19, the J call TRBJ2-7; 7 bases are a match to TRBD2. This CDR3 has 16 residues. V gave up 5 bases and J gave up 0 bases; unmatched junction bases: 10. Germline values: CDR1 LNHDA, CDR2 SQIVND (reference sequence). CDR3 nucleotide sequence: TGTGCCAGTAGTCCCCAGGCTAGCGGCTTCTCCTACGAGCAGTACTTC. Amino acid sequence: CASSPQASGFSYEQYF.

The chain uses TRBV27 and TRBJ1-2, with 8 bases matching TRBD1. Germline V gives CDR1 MNHEY, CDR2 SMNVEV (reference sequence). This CDR3 has 12 amino acids. V shed 8 bases and J 5 bases; nucleotides not matched to a gene: 4. This CDR3 reads CASRQGKYGYTF. CDR3 sequence (DNA): TGTGCCAGCCGACAGGGGAAATATGGCTACACCTTC.

The rearrangement uses TRBV6-2 or TRBV6-3 and TRBJ2-7; no clear D gene. From germline, CDR1 is MNHEY and CDR2 SVGEGT. The CDR3 has 13 residues. The V gene lost 3 bases and the J gene lost 5 bases, with 11 bases spanning the gap. The CDR3 sequence: CASSYSGLNEQYF. The CDR3 DNA is TGTGCCAGCAGTTATAGTGGGCTTAACGAGCAGTACTTC.

This clone was detected once. The rearrangement links TRBV7-3 to TRBJ2-6, with no clear D. The germline V and J ends were trimmed by 4 bases and 2 bases, with 6 bases remaining between them. The CDR3 extends over 14 amino acids. In germline, CDR1 is SGHTA, CDR2 FQGTGA. The CDR3 sequence: CASSSPAGANVLTF. The CDR3 nucleotides read TGTGCCAGCAGCTCCCCTGCTGGGGCCAACGTCCTGACTTTC.

The chain couples TRBV30 to TRBJ1-1; D gene ambiguous. Trimming cost V 5 bases and J 6 bases, with 13 bases left between them. The germline gives CDR1 GTSNPN, CDR2 SVGIG (reference sequence). The CDR3 loop spans 12 amino acids. The CDR3 region has the DNA TGTGCCTGGGCAGGCACTGGCCCTGAAGCTTTCTTT. As protein: CAWAGTGPEAFF.

This clone was seen a single time. This chain uses TRBV9 with TRBJ2-7, with 8 bases lining up with TRBD1. The CDR3 extends over 16 amino acids. The J segment lost 3 bases and the V segment lost 0 bases, leaving 8 bases of the junction unmatched. Germline loops: CDR1 SGDLS, CDR2 YYNGEE. The CDR3 DNA follows: TGTGCCAGCAGCGTAGGGAACAGGGGGTCCGGCTACGAGCAGTACTTC. Amino acid sequence: CASSVGNRGSGYEQYF.

The rearrangement joins TRBV28 to TRBJ2-7, with D hard to call. The CDR3 has 13 residues. CDR1 MDHEN and CDR2 SYDVKM come from the germline V gene. Trimming removed 2 bases from V and 1 base from J, with 6 bases in between. CDR3 nucleotide sequence: TGTGCCAGCAGTTTACACAGATCCTACGAGCAGTACTTC. Protein sequence: CASSLHRSYEQYF.